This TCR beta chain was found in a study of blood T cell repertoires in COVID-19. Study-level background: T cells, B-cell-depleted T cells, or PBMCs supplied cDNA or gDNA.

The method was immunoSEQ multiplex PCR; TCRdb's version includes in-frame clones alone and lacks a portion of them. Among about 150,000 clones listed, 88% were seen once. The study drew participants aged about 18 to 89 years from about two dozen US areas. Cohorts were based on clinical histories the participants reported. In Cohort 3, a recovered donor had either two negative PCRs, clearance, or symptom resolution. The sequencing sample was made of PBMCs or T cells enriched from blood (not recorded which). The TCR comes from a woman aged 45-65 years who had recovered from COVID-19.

This CDR3 is CASSGGQGLYEQYF. In DNA, the CDR3 is TGTGCCAGCAGTGGGGGACAGGGACTCTACGAGCAGTACTTC. This rearrangement joins TRBV2 to TRBJ2-7; 9 positions agree with TRBD1. The CDR3 sequence is 14 residues long. Losses at the gene ends were 4 bases for V and 3 bases for J; bases not matched to a gene: 4. Germline V gene lookup returns CDR1 SNHLY and CDR2 FYNNEI.